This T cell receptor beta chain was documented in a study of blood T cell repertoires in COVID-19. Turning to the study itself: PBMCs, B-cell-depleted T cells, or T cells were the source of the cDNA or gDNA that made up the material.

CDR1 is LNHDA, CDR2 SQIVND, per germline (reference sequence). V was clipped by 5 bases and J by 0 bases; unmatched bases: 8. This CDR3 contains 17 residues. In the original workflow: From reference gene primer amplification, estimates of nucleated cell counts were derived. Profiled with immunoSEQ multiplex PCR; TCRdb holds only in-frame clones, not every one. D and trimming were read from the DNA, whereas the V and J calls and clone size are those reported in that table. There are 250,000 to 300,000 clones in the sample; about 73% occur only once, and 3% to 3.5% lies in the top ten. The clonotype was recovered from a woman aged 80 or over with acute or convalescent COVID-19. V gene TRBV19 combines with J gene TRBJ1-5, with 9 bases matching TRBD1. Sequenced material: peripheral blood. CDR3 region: CASSARQGGNSNQPQHF. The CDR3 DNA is TGTGCCAGTAGTGCCCGACAGGGGGGAAATAGCAATCAGCCCCAGCATTTT.